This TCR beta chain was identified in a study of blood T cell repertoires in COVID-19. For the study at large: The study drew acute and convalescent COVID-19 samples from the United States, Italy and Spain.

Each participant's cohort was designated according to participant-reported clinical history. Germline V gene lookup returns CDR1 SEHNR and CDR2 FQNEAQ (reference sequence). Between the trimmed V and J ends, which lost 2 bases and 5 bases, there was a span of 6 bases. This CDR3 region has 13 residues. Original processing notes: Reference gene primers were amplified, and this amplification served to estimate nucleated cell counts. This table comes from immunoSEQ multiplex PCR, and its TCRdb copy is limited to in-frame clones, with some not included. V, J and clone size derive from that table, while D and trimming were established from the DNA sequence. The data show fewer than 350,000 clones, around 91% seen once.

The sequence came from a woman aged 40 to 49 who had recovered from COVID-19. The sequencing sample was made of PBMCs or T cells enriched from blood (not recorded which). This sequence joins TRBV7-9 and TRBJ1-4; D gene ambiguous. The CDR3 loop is CASSLNGNEKLFF. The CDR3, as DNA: TGTGCCAGCAGCTTAAACGGGAATGAAAAACTGTTTTTT.